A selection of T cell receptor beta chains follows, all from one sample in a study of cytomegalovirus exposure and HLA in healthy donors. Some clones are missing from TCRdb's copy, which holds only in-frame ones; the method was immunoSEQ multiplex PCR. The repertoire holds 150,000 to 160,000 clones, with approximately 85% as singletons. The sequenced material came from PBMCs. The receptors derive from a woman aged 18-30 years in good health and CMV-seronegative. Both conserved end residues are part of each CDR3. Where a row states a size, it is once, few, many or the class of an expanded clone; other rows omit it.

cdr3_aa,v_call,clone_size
CASSSYSQTGTAYEQYF,TRBV19,.
CASSPWGLYGYTF,TRBV27,once
CASSLQGARENSPLHF,TRBV13,.
CASSYGTANYGYTF,TRBV28,.
CASSQGFSEDEVFF,TRBV4-1,.
CASSDDRAGSGYTF,TRBV6-5,.
CASSQQNPETQYF,TRBV6-6,.
CASSLFGQGFSGANVLTF,TRBV28,.
CASSQTGSTDTQYF,TRBV4-3,.
CASRAVLPLQETQYF,TRBV10-2,.
CASSLWRASGDYTF,TRBV28,.
CASSGGRGTAGNTGELFF,TRBV9,.
CASSYSVRGDYGYTF,TRBV6-5,.
CASSPTDRGQEQYF,TRBV18,.
CASSSSGQGAGSPLHF,TRBV11-2,.
CASSLMGQGNPYGYTF,TRBV27,.
CASSTVTSGKTQYF,TRBV19,.
CASSPSDRAYTGELFF,TRBV18,few
CASSEVRTGSGGNTIYF,TRBV18,.
CASSPRVNQPQHF,TRBV7-2,.
CASSPTGGEVGGYTF,TRBV18,.
CASSILESSNQPQHF,TRBV19,.
CASSYSNLPGNYGYTF,TRBV6-5,.
CARTKGLRDTDTQYF,TRBV2,.
CASSLSGSLSEQYF,TRBV11-2,.
CASRPLGTSLQETQYF,TRBV27,once
CASGRTGPNEKLFF,TRBV28,.
CASSLGSRGFYEQYF,TRBV7-2,.
CASSQDPDSTYEQYF,TRBV4-2,.
CAWSEGQGLSYEQYF,TRBV30,.
CASKDDRGNQPQHF,TRBV2,.
CASSLGWDFNEKLFF,TRBV27,.
CASCDEHNQPQHF,TRBV2,.
CSGGAGSGELFF,TRBV29-1,.
CAIRSATNEKLFF,TRBV10-3,.
CASSWGQLGETQYF,TRBV7-2,.